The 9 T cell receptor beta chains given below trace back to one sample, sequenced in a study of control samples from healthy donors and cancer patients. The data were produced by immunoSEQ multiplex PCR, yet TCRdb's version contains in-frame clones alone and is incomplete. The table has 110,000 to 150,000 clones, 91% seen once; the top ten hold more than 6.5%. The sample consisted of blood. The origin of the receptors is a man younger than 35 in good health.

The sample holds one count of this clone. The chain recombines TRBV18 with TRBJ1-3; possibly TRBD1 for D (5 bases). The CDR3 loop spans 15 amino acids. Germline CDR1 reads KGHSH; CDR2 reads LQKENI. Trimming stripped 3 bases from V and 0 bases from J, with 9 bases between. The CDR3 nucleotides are TGTGCCAGCTCACCGGGCGGGGCCTCTGGAAACACCATATATTTT. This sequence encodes CASSPGGASGNTIYF.

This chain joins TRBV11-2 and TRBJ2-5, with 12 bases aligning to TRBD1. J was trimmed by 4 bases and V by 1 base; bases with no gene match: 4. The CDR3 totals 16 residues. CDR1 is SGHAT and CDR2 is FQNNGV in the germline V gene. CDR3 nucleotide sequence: TGTGCCAGCAGCTTAGTTGGGACAGGGGGCACAGAGACCCAGTACTTC. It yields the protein CASSLVGTGGTETQYF.

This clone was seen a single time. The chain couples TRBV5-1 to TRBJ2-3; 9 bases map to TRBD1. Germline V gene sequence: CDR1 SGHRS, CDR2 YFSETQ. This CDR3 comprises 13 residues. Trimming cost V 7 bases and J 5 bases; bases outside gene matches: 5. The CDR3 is CASRDRERDTQYF. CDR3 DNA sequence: TGCGCCAGCCGGGACAGGGAACGAGATACGCAGTATTTT.

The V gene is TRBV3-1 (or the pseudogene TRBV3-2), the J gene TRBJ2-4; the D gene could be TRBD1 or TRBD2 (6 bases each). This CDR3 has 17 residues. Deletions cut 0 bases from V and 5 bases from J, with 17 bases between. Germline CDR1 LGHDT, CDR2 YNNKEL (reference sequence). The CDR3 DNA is TGTGCCAGCAGCCAAGAGGGGGGCCGGCGTACGGAAAACATTCAGTACTTC. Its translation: CASSQEGGRRTENIQYF.

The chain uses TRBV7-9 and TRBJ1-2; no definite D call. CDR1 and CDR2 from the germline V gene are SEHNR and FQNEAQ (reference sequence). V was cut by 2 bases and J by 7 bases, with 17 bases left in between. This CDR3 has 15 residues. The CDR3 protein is CASSLMIFGESGYTF. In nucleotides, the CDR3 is TGTGCCAGCAGCTTAATGATCTTTGGGGAAAGTGGCTACACCTTC. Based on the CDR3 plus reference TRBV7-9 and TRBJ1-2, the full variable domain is DTGVSQNPRHKITKRGQNVTFRCDPISEHNRLYWYRQTLGQGPEFLTYFQNEAQLEKSRLLSDRFSAERPKGSFSTLEIQRTEQGDSAMYLCASSLMIFGESGYTFGSGTRLTVV.

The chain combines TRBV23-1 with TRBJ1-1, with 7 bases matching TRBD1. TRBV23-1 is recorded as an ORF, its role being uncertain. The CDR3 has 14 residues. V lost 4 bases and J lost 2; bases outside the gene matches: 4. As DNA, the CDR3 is TGCGCCAGCAGTCCCGGGACAGATAACACTGAAGCTTTCTTT. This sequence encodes CASSPGTDNTEAFF.

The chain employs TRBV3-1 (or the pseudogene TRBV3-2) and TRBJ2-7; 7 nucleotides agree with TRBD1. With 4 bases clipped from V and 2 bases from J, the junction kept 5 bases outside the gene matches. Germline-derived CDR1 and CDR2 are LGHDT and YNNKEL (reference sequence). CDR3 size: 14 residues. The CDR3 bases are TGTGCCAGCAGCCGGGGACAGACCACCTACGAGCAGTACTTC. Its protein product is CASSRGQTTYEQYF.

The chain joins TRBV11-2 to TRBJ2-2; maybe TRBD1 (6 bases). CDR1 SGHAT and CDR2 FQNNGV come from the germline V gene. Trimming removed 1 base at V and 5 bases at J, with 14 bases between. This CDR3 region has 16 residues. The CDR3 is CASSLVGAELTGELFF. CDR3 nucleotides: TGTGCCAGCAGCTTAGTGGGGGCCGAATTGACCGGGGAGCTGTTTTTT.

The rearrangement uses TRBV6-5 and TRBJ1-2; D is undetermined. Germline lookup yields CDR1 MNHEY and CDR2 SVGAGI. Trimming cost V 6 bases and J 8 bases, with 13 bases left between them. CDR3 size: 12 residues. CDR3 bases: TGTGCCAGCAGGAAGACGCAAGGAGGCTACACCTTC. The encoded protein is CASRKTQGGYTF.